What follows is one T cell receptor beta chain and its context. Its specificity is unknown. Here immunoSEQ multiplex PCR was the method, and the copy in TCRdb shows in-frame clones only, minus some. Of tens of thousands of clones listed, about 88% were seen once; the top ten hold under 0.35%. These data originate in a study of OX40 agonist ivuxolimab in advanced cancers. Study-wide context: Under the entry rules, prior anti-PD-1, anti-PD-L1 or anti-CTLA-4 therapy was allowed, and more than 35% had some. General observations from the study: Partial responders dosed at 0.1-3.0 mg/kg displayed clonal expansion ranking among the lowest. Compared with CD4+, CD8+ T cells on average had more expanded clones.

This CDR3 has 16 amino acids. The V and J ends lost 4 bases and 6 bases, in that order; junction bases with no gene match: 12. CDR1 is LGHNA, CDR2 YNFKEQ, per germline. Exclusion applied to patients with autoimmune disease history or systemic immunosuppression. Material: CD4+ or CD8+ T cells sorted from blood, obtained in a trial of the OX40 agonist ivuxolimab. The sequence was collected from an adult with an advanced solid tumor such as melanoma, head and neck, liver or kidney cancer. V gene TRBV4-2 combines with J gene TRBJ2-3, with 8 bases matching TRBD2. This CDR3 reads CASSLAKRGITDTQYF. In nucleotides, the CDR3 is TGTGCCAGCAGCCTAGCTAAGCGGGGGATTACGGATACGCAGTATTTT.